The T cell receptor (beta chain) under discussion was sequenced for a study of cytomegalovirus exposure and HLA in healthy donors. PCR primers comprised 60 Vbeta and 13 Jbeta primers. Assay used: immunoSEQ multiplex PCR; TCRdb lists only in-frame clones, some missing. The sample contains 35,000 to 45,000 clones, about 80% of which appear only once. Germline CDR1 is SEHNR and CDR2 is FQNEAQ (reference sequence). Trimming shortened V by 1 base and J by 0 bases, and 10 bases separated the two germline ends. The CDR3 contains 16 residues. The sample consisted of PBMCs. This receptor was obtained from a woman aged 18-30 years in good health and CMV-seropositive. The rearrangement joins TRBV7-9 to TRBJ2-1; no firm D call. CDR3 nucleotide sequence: TGTGCCAGCAGCTTAGGGCGGTATAGCTCCTACAATGAGCAGTTCTTC. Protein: CASSLGRYSSYNEQFF. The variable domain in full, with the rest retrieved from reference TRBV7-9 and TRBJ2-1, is DTGVSQNPRHKITKRGQNVTFRCDPISEHNRLYWYRQTLGQGPEFLTYFQNEAQLEKSRLLSDRFSAERPKGSFSTLEIQRTEQGDSAMYLCASSLGRYSSYNEQFFGPGTRLTVL.